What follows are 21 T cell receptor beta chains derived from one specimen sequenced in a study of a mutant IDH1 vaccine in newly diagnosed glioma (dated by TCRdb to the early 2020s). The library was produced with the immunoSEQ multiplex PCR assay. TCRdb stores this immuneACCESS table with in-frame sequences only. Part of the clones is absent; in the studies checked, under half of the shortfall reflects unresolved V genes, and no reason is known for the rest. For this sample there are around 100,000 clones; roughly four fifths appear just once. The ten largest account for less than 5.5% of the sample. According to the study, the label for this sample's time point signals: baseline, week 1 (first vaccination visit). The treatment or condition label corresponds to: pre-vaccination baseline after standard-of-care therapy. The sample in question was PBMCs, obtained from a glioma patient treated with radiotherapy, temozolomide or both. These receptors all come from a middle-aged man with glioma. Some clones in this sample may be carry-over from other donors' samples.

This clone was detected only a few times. The CDR3 sequence is CASSGDRNYGYTF. Written as DNA, the CDR3 is TGCGCCAGCTCCGGGGACAGGAACTATGGCTACACCTTC. The chain recombines TRBV10-1 with TRBJ1-2; the match to TRBD1 covers 8 bases. The V gene's germline CDR1 is WNHNN and CDR2 SYGVQD (reference sequence). The CDR3 is 13 residues long. J gave up 2 bases and V 8 bases, and 4 bases lay outside the gene matches.

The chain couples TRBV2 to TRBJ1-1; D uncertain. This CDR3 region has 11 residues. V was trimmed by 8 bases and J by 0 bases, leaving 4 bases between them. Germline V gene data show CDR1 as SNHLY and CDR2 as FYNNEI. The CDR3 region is CASGVNTEAFF. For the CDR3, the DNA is TGTGCCAGCGGCGTGAACACTGAAGCTTTCTTT.

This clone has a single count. The CDR3 nucleotides are TGTGCCAGCCCGGTTGGGCAGTCCATGAACACTGAAGCTTTCTTT. Its translation: CASPVGQSMNTEAFF. The chain is built from TRBV6-6 and TRBJ1-1; D gene unclear. The germline V and J ends were trimmed by 8 bases and 0 bases, with 16 bases remaining between them. Germline values: CDR1 MNHNY, CDR2 SVGAGI (reference sequence). This CDR3 spans 15 amino acids.

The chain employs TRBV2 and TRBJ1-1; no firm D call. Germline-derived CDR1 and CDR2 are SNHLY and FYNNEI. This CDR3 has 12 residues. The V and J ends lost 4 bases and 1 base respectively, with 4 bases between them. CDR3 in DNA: TGTGCCAGCAGTGGAAGGAACACTGAAGCTTTCTTT. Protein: CASSGRNTEAFF.

The CDR3 sequence: CASSSGTGHYGYTF. For the CDR3, the DNA is TGTGCCAGCAGCTCCGGGACAGGGCACTATGGCTACACCTTC. The chain joins TRBV7-8 to TRBJ1-2; 9 bases align to TRBD1. Germline CDR1 reads SGHVS; CDR2 reads FQNEAQ. V gave up 4 bases and J gave up 3 bases; unmatched junction bases: 3. This CDR3 has 14 amino acids.

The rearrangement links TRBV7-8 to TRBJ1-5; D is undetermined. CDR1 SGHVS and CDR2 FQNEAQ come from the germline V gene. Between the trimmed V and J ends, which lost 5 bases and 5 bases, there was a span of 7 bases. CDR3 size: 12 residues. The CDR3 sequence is CASSLFDQPQHF. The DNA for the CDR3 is TGTGCCAGCAGCCTTTTCGATCAGCCCCAGCATTTT. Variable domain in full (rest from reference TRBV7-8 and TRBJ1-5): GAGVSQSPRYKVAKRGQDVALRCDPISGHVSLFWYQQALGQGPEFLTYFQNEAQLDKSGLPSDRFFAERPEGSVSTLKIQRTQQEDSAVYLCASSLFDQPQHFGDGTRLSIL.

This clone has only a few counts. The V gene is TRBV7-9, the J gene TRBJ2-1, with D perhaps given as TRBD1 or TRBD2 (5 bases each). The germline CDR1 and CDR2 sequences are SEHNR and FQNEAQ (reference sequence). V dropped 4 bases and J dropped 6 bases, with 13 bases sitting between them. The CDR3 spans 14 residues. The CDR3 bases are TGTGCCAGCAGCTCATCCGGGACCGGCAATGAGCAGTTCTTC. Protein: CASSSSGTGNEQFF. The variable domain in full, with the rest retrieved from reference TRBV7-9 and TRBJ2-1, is DTGVSQNPRHKITKRGQNVTFRCDPISEHNRLYWYRQTLGQGPEFLTYFQNEAQLEKSRLLSDRFSAERPKGSFSTLEIQRTEQGDSAMYLCASSSSGTGNEQFFGPGTRLTVL.

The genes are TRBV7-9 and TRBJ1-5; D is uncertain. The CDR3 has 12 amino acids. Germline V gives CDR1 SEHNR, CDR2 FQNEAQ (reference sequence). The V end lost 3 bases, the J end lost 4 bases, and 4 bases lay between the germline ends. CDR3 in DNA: TGTGCCAGCAGCTTTGATAATCAGCCCCAGCATTTT. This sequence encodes CASSFDNQPQHF.

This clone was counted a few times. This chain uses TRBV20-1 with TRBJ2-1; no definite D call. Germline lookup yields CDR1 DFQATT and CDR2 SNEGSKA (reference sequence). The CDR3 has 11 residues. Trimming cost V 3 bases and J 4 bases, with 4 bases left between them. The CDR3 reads CSASGYNEQFF. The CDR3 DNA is TGCAGTGCTAGTGGGTACAATGAGCAGTTCTTC.

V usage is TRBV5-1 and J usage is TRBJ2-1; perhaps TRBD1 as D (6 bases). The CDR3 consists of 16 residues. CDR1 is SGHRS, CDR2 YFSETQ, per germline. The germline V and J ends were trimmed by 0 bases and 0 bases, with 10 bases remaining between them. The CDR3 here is CASSLEGRGSYNEQFF. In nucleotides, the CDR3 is TGCGCCAGCAGCTTGGAAGGCAGGGGCTCCTACAATGAGCAGTTCTTC. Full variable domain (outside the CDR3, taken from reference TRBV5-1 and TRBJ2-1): KAGVTQTPRYLIKTRGQQVTLSCSPISGHRSVSWYQQTPGQGLQFLFEYFSETQRNKGNFPGRFSGRQFSNSRSEMNVSTLELGDSALYLCASSLEGRGSYNEQFFGPGTRLTVL.

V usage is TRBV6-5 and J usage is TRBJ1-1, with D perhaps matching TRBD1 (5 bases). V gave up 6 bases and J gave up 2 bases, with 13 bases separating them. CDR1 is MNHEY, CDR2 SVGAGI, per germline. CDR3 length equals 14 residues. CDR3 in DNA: TGTGCCAGCAGGCCAAGGGACCCTAACACTGAAGCTTTCTTT. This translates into CASRPRDPNTEAFF.

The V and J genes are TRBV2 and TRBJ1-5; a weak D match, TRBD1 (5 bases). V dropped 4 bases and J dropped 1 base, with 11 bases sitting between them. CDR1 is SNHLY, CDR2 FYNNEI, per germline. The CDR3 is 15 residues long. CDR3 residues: CASSGQLGSNQPQHF. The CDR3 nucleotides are TGTGCCAGCAGTGGACAGCTGGGCAGCAATCAGCCCCAGCATTTT.

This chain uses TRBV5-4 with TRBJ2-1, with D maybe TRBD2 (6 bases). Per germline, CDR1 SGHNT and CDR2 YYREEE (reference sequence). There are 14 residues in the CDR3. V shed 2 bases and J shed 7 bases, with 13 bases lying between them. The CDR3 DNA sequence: TGTGCCAGCAGCTTTGCGGGGCCCGCTAATGAGCAGTTCTTC. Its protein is CASSFAGPANEQFF.

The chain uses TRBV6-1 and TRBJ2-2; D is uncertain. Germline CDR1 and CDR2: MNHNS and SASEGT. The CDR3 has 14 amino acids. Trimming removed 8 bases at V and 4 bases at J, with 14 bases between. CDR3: CASSRDITTGELFF. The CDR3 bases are TGTGCCAGCTCGAGAGACATTACCACCGGGGAGCTGTTTTTT.

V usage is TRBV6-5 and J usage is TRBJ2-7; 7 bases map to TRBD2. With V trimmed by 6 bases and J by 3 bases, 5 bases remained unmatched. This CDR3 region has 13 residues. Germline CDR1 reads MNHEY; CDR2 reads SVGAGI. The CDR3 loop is CASSLRGGYEQYF. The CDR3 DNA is TGTGCCAGCAGCCTCCGCGGGGGCTACGAGCAGTACTTC.

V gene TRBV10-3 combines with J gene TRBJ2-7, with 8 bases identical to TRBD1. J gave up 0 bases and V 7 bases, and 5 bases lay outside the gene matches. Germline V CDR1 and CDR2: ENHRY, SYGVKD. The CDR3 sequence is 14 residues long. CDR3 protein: CAINDRGFSYEQYF. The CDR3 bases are TGTGCCATCAATGACAGGGGATTCTCCTACGAGCAGTACTTC.

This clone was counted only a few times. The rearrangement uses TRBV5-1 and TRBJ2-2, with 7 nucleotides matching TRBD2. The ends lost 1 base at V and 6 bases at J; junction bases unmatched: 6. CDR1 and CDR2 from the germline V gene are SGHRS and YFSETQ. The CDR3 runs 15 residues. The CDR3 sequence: CASSLSSGVSGELFF. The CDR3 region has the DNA TGCGCCAGCAGCTTGTCGAGCGGGGTTTCCGGGGAGCTGTTTTTT.

CDR3 in DNA: TGTGCCAGCAGTGAAGCGCGCATTAGAATCTACGAGCAGTACTTC. Protein product: CASSEARIRIYEQYF. The V call is TRBV2, the J call TRBJ2-7, with D unresolved. The CDR3 consists of 15 residues. With 0 bases removed from V and 3 bases from J, the gap between germline ends came to 12 bases. Germline V gene data show CDR1 as SNHLY and CDR2 as FYNNEI.

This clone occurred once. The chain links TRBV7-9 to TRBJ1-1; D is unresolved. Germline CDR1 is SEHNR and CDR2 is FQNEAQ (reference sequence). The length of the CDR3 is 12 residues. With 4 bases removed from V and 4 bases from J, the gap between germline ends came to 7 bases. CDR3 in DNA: TGTGCCAGCAGCTCCATAGGCACTGAAGCTTTCTTT. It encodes CASSSIGTEAFF.

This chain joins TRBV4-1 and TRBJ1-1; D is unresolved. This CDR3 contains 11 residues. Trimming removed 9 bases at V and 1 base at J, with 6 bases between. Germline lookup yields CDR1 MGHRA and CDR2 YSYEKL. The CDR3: CASVQNTEAFF. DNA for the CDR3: TGCGCCAGTGTTCAGAACACTGAAGCTTTCTTT.

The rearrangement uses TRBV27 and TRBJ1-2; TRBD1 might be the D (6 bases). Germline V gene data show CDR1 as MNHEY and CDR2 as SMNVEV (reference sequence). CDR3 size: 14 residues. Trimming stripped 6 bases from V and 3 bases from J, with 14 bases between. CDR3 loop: CASRSRGGDYGYTF. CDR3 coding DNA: TGTGCCAGCAGATCCAGGGGCGGGGACTATGGCTACACCTTC.